This T cell receptor beta chain was captured by sequencing in a study of shared clonotypes between healthy human individuals. A note on this clone: The same CDR3 is also encoded by other DNA sequences in this sample.

Profiled with immunoSEQ multiplex PCR; TCRdb holds only in-frame clones, not every one. Counted here are about 2.1 million clones, roughly 95% occurring once; the ten biggest clones make up around 1.7%. Naivety among CD8 cells was defined by CD45RO negativity and positive CCR7 selection, thereby excluding terminally differentiated effector memory CD45RA+ cells. V gave up 2 bases and J gave up 2 bases; unmatched junction bases: 4. The CDR3 is made up of 15 amino acids. From germline, CDR1 is MGHRA and CDR2 YSYEKL. V usage is TRBV4-1 and J usage is TRBJ2-7, with 9 positions matching TRBD2. The sample consisted of naive CD8+ T cells from PBMCs. The clonotype originates from a young man in good health. Some clones in this sample may be carry-over from other donors' samples. CDR3: CASSQSAGGPYEQYF. In nucleotides, the CDR3 is TGCGCCAGCAGCCAATCGGCGGGAGGGCCCTACGAGCAGTACTTC.